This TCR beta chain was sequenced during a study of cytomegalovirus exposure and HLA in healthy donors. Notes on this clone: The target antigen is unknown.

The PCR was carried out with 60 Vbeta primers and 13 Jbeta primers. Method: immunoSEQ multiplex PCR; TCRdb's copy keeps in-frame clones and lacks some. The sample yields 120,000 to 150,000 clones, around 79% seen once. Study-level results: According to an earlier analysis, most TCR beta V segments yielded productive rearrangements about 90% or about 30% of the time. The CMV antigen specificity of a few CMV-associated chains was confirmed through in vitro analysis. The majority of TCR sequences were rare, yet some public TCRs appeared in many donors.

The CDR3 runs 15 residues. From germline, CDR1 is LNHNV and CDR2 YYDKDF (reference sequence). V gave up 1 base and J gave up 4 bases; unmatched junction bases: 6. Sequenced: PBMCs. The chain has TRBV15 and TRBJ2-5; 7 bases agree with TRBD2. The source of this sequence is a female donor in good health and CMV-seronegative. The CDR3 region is CATSRGGGMGETQYF. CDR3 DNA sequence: TGTGCCACCAGCAGAGGGGGAGGGATGGGAGAGACCCAGTACTTC. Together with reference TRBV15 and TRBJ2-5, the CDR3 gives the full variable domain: DAMVIQNPRYQVTQFGKPVTLSCSQTLNHNVMYWYQQKSSQAPKLLFHYYDKDFNNEADTPDNFQSRRPNTSFCFLDIRSPGLGDTAMYLCATSRGGGMGETQYFGPGTRLLVL.